What follows describes a single TCR beta chain. Antigen unknown. The sample is drawn from a study of cytomegalovirus exposure and HLA in healthy donors. Despite likely unrecorded immune exposures, the donors were nominally healthy at the time of sampling. The PCR used 60 Vbeta and 13 Jbeta primers. Some clones are missing from TCRdb's copy, which holds only in-frame ones; the method was immunoSEQ multiplex PCR. Recorded for this sample: approximately 100,000 clones. Study results and limitations: Association of a missense DCLRE1C variant with TCR beta V- and J-gene trimming was reported in a later analysis. Across all donors, roughly uniform sequencing depth was an assumption of the presence/absence analyses.

The TCR was taken from a man aged 35 to 55 in good health and CMV-seronegative. Sequencing was done on a sample of PBMCs.

For the CDR3, the DNA is TGTGCCAGTAGTATAGAGGCCCGGGTCGGCGGCTACACCTTC. The encoded protein is CASSIEARVGGYTF. The rearrangement uses TRBV19 and TRBJ1-2, with no clear D. Trimming removed 0 bases from V and 8 bases from J, with 13 bases in between. This CDR3 is 14 amino acids long. Germline CDR1 reads LNHDA; CDR2 reads SQIVND (reference sequence).